This TCR beta chain was retrieved from a study of T cell responses to AZD1222 COVID-19 vaccine. V trimming: 8 bases; J trimming: 5 bases; junction bases outside the gene matches: 7. The CDR3 covers 13 residues. CDR1 and CDR2 (germline): MNHEY, SMNVEV (reference sequence). Produced via immunoSEQ multiplex PCR; TCRdb's table is partial and in-frame only. Among about 110,000 clones, about nine tenths were seen once, and the ten largest hold 7.9%. This sequence was found in an adult who received the AZD1222 COVID-19 vaccine. The rearrangement uses TRBV27 and TRBJ2-5, with TRBD1 identical over 8 bases. The sequencing here drew on peripheral blood, taken 28 days after the second AZD1222 dose. This CDR3 reads CASGGRGRETQYF. In DNA, the CDR3 is TGTGCCAGCGGGGGCAGGGGGCGTGAGACCCAGTACTTC.